These 10 T cell receptor beta chains were sequenced from one sample in a study of CXCR3-negative and CXCR3-positive naive CD8 T cells. The study, taken as a whole, reports: The TRB CDR3s that CXCR3-positive naive cells carried were more hydrophobic than those of CXCR3-negative naive cells.

These TCRs' antigens remain unknown. Researchers prepared the TRB cDNA libraries using 5' RACE with UMI labels. With the 5' RACE reads reprocessed, TCRdb shows one record per CDR3 protein and no DNA. This sample contains 150,000 to 170,000 distinct CDR3 sequences. Sequenced sample: naive CXCR3+ CD8+ T cells from blood. Documented subset: CD45RO-CCR7+CD27+CD95- naive CD8+ T cells expressing CXCR3 (TNR3+). These receptor sequences come from a human donor in good health. Some clones in this sample may be carry-over from other donors' samples.

The chain carries TRBV29-1 and TRBJ2-3. From germline, CDR1 is SQVTM and CDR2 ANQGSEA. This CDR3 has 13 residues. The CDR3 loop is CSVDGASTDTQYF.

The V gene is TRBV14, the J gene TRBJ1-4; TCRdb names TRBD1, which stays unverified in the absence of DNA. The CDR3 sequence is 16 residues long. The germline V gene has CDR1 SGHDN and CDR2 FVKESK. This CDR3 is CASSQATGLGDEKLFF.

The chain links TRBV12-3 or TRBV12-4 to TRBJ1-5. The CDR3 is made up of 16 amino acids. The CDR3 region is CASSRIGTRPGPPQHF.

The chain links TRBV5-1 to TRBJ2-3. The CDR3 length is 15 residues. Germline-derived CDR1 and CDR2 are SGHRS and YFSETQ. The CDR3 spells CASSLAAAVTDTQYF.

This chain links TRBV14 with TRBJ1-1. Germline V gives CDR1 SGHDN, CDR2 FVKESK. This CDR3 contains 15 residues. CDR3 in amino acids: CASSQAKLRITEAFF.

The genes are TRBV27 and TRBJ2-1; TCRdb names TRBD1, which stays unverified in the absence of DNA. The CDR3 sequence is 14 residues long. Germline CDR1 reads MNHEY; CDR2 reads SMNVEV (reference sequence). The CDR3 sequence is CASTWARGYNEQFF.

The chain has TRBV19 and TRBJ2-7; TCRdb's D gene call, TRBD1, goes unchecked for lack of DNA. There are 16 residues in the CDR3. The V gene's germline CDR1 is LNHDA and CDR2 SQIVND (reference sequence). This chain's CDR3 is CASSTSLGDSNYEQYF.

The gene calls are TRBV12-5 and TRBJ2-1; there is no DNA to check the TCRdb D call of TRBD2. This CDR3 is built from 20 residues. Germline CDR1 is LGHNT and CDR2 is FRNRAP. The CDR3 spells CASGLSLLAGGPVPYNEQFF.

The gene calls are TRBV3-1 and TRBJ2-3; the D gene TCRdb calls, TRBD2, cannot be checked with no DNA. Germline CDR1 LGHDT, CDR2 YNNKEL (reference sequence). The CDR3 runs to 19 residues. CDR3 loop: CASSQDRLAGGPSTDTQYF.

This chain connects TRBV4-2 to TRBJ2-7; checking the TCRdb D call of TRBD2 is not possible without DNA. CDR3 length equals 15 residues. Germline values: CDR1 LGHNA, CDR2 YNFKEQ. CDR3 in amino acids: CASSQVVSGVYEQYF.